The subject of this entry is one T cell receptor beta chain. The V and J ends lost 0 bases and 4 bases respectively, with 9 bases between them. The CDR3 runs 14 residues. CDR1 LNHNV and CDR2 YYDKDF come from the germline V gene (reference sequence). This sample was taken from a study of blood T cell repertoires in COVID-19. Turning to the study itself: Sites in the United States, Italy and Spain provided acute and convalescent COVID-19 samples. In each case, the material was cDNA or gDNA derived from T cells, B-cell-depleted T cells, or PBMCs.

Original processing notes: Counts of nucleated cells, estimated from reference gene primer amplification, were obtained. Sequenced by immunoSEQ multiplex PCR; TCRdb stores in-frame clones only, minus some. V and J calls and clone size are given by that table; D and trimming were obtained from the DNA. The repertoire consists of 180,000 or so clones, with roughly 85% occurring once and the leading ten covering roughly 8.2%. Sequenced input: peripheral blood. V is TRBV15 and J is TRBJ1-2, with unresolved D. This TCR was sampled from a man aged 60 to 75 with acute or convalescent COVID-19. The CDR3 sequence is CATSRDAGPYGYTF. DNA for the CDR3: TGTGCCACCAGCAGAGATGCAGGCCCCTATGGCTACACCTTC.